This is a list of T cell receptor beta chains from one sample in a study of blood T cell repertoires in COVID-19. Profiled with immunoSEQ multiplex PCR; TCRdb holds only in-frame clones, not every one. The table includes some 110,000 clones, around 86% detected once. The specimen sequenced was peripheral blood. The receptor set was obtained from a man in his sixties or seventies with acute or convalescent COVID-19. The CDR3 runs from the conserved cysteine through the conserved F or W. The order of the fields is V gene, D gene, CDR3 protein. The D gene is left open where the match is weak.

V gene: TRBV3-1/TRBV3-2; D gene: .; CDR3 protein: CASSHQNSPLHF
V gene: TRBV24-1; D gene: TRBD2; CDR3 protein: CATSGSGRTYEQYF
V gene: TRBV30; D gene: .; CDR3 protein: CAWSRRRGGSEQYF
V gene: TRBV14; D gene: .; CDR3 protein: CASSQGGVAGSYNEQFF
V gene: TRBV5-1; D gene: .; CDR3 protein: CASSLSGESGNTIYF
V gene: TRBV5-1; D gene: .; CDR3 protein: CASSPLEQSFYEQYF
V gene: TRBV18; D gene: TRBD1; CDR3 protein: CASSRGQGDSPLHF
V gene: TRBV3-1/TRBV3-2; D gene: TRBD2; CDR3 protein: CASSHTRTSGGHNEQFF
V gene: TRBV27; D gene: TRBD1; CDR3 protein: CASSATGANTEAFF
V gene: TRBV15; D gene: .; CDR3 protein: CATSRGGNQNTEAFF
V gene: TRBV12-5; D gene: .; CDR3 protein: CASAPWGVPYSGNTIYF
V gene: TRBV2; D gene: TRBD1; CDR3 protein: CASSDREGPYEQYF
V gene: TRBV5-4; D gene: .; CDR3 protein: CASRAGLRTEAFF
V gene: TRBV29-1; D gene: .; CDR3 protein: CSVEGSGWAEAFF
V gene: TRBV7-3; D gene: .; CDR3 protein: CASSTTVDTGELFF
V gene: TRBV19; D gene: TRBD1; CDR3 protein: CAVGQGARTEAFF
V gene: TRBV29-1; D gene: TRBD1; CDR3 protein: CSAADRESSEAFF
V gene: TRBV5-1; D gene: TRBD1; CDR3 protein: CASSFGQALGEKLFF
V gene: TRBV5-6; D gene: TRBD2; CDR3 protein: CASSLFRPNQRGGSYEQYF
V gene: TRBV5-1; D gene: TRBD1; CDR3 protein: CASGTGISTDTQYF
V gene: TRBV5-4; D gene: .; CDR3 protein: CASSLGGRSSHEQYF
V gene: TRBV3-1/TRBV3-2; D gene: .; CDR3 protein: CASSQDQNQPQHF
V gene: TRBV14; D gene: TRBD2; CDR3 protein: CASSQIRLAGLETQYF
V gene: TRBV19; D gene: TRBD1; CDR3 protein: CASTWTGGYQPQHF
V gene: TRBV29-1; D gene: TRBD2; CDR3 protein: CSVWRGGHEQFF
V gene: TRBV27; D gene: TRBD2; CDR3 protein: CASSEKRGARNEQFF
V gene: TRBV6-5; D gene: .; CDR3 protein: CASPGDYGYTF
V gene: TRBV28; D gene: .; CDR3 protein: CASSPPTGAYNEQFF
V gene: TRBV12-5; D gene: .; CDR3 protein: CASGPGGVAYGYTF
V gene: TRBV11-3; D gene: TRBD1; CDR3 protein: CASSLGGTGGYNEQFF
V gene: TRBV7-9; D gene: TRBD1; CDR3 protein: CASSLKAGGNSGANVLTF